This paragraph reports one T cell receptor beta chain. Its antigen is currently unknown. Treatment here: around 19 received Ad26.COV2.S at low or high dose, single or two shots; about 5 received placebo; per-sample allocation not given. At day 63 after the first vaccine or placebo injection, samples were drawn. Profiled with immunoSEQ multiplex PCR; TCRdb holds only in-frame clones, not every one. The sample records approximately 460,000 clones, 89% being singletons. This record belongs to a study of Ad26.COV2.S vaccination and SARS-CoV-2 variants. Overall study results and limits: Placebo recipients had lower spike-specific TCR breadth than vaccine recipients.

The TCR sequence derives from a person aged 18-65 years who received the Ad26.COV2.S COVID-19 vaccine or a placebo. The sequenced sample was peripheral blood, obtained in a trial of Ad26.COV2.S vaccine versus placebo.

The CDR3 DNA follows: TGTGCCAGCAGCCCTCGACGGGACAGCCGAGAAAAACTGTTTTTT. This gives the protein CASSPRRDSREKLFF. The rearrangement uses TRBV9 and TRBJ1-4; 7 nucleotides agree with TRBD1. The V gene end was trimmed by 4 bases and the J gene end by 8 bases; junction bases not matched to a gene: 11. Germline V gives CDR1 SGDLS, CDR2 YYNGEE. This CDR3 has 15 residues.